The next 17 T cell receptor beta chains were all read from a single sample in a study of OX40 agonist ivuxolimab in advanced cancers. Produced via immunoSEQ multiplex PCR; TCRdb's table is partial and in-frame only. The sample shows fewer than 25,000 clones, 65% to 90% of them seen only once. Material: CD4+ or CD8+ T cells sorted from blood, obtained in a trial of the OX40 agonist ivuxolimab. These receptor sequences come from an adult with an advanced solid tumor such as melanoma, head and neck, liver or kidney cancer.

The chain joins TRBV2 to TRBJ1-5, with D possibly matching TRBD1 (5 bases). V was cut by 6 bases and J by 4 bases, with 13 bases left in between. CDR1 is SNHLY and CDR2 is FYNNEI in the germline V gene. CDR3 length: 14 residues. CDR3 DNA: TGTGCCAGCAGGGACATCGGAGTAAATCAGCCCCAGCATTTT. Residues: CASRDIGVNQPQHF. The complete variable domain, with remaining parts taken from reference TRBV2 and TRBJ1-5, reads EPEVTQTPSHQVTQMGQEVILRCVPISNHLYFYWYRQILGQKVEFLVSFYNNEISEKSEIFDDQFSVERPDGSNFTLKIRSTKLEDSAMYFCASRDIGVNQPQHFGDGTRLSIL.

The chain recombines TRBV27 with TRBJ1-3, with 7 bases identical to TRBD1. In germline, CDR1 is MNHEY, CDR2 SMNVEV (reference sequence). The CDR3 runs to 14 residues. Trimming at V came to 6 bases and at J to 2 bases, leaving 4 bases not matched to a gene. The CDR3 DNA reads TGTGCCAGCAGCCCAGACAGGGCTGGAAACACCATATATTTT. Residues: CASSPDRAGNTIYF.

The CDR3 reads CASSVGGQSSYNEQFF. Here the CDR3 DNA reads TGTGCCAGCAGCGTAGGGGGTCAATCCTCCTACAATGAGCAGTTCTTC. V gene TRBV9 combines with J gene TRBJ2-1, with D uncertain. V was cut by 0 bases and J by 0 bases, with 10 bases left in between. The CDR3 consists of 16 residues. Germline V gene lookup returns CDR1 SGDLS and CDR2 YYNGEE.

A few counts support this clone. The V and J genes are TRBV7-3 and TRBJ2-2; D unclear. The CDR3 has 14 amino acids. V was pared by 1 base and J by 1 base, with 4 bases between. Germline loops: CDR1 SGHTA, CDR2 FQGTGA. The CDR3 spells CASSLMVNTGELFF. As DNA, the CDR3 is TGTGCCAGCAGCTTAATGGTGAACACCGGGGAGCTGTTTTTT.

The rearrangement joins TRBV2 to TRBJ2-7; 9 nucleotides match TRBD2. V trimming: 6 bases; J trimming: 1 base; junction bases outside the gene matches: 7. CDR1 SNHLY and CDR2 FYNNEI come from the germline V gene. The CDR3 length is 15 residues. CDR3 in amino acids: CASSIISGSSYEQYF. The CDR3 DNA reads TGTGCCAGCAGCATTATTAGCGGGAGTTCCTACGAGCAGTACTTC.

The chain recombines TRBV7-9 with TRBJ1-5, with 9 positions matching TRBD1. The germline gives CDR1 SEHNR, CDR2 FQNEAQ (reference sequence). The length of the CDR3 is 16 residues. V shed 5 bases and J 6 bases; nucleotides not matched to a gene: 11. DNA of the CDR3: TGTGCCAGCAGCACTGGACAGGGGCCGGTTCGTCAGCCCCAGCATTTT. Its translation: CASSTGQGPVRQPQHF.

This clone was detected a few times. V usage is TRBV7-6 and J usage is TRBJ2-7; weak D call: TRBD1 (6 bases). The germline V and J ends were trimmed by 2 bases and 5 bases, with 7 bases remaining between them. The length of the CDR3 is 12 residues. Looked up from germline, CDR1 is SGHVS and CDR2 is FNYEAQ. The CDR3 nucleotides are TGTGCCAGCAGCTTAAACAGGGACGAGCAGTACTTC. Protein product: CASSLNRDEQYF.

The J gene is TRBJ2-7, the V gene TRBV30, with a possible D match to TRBD2 (5 bases). Germline CDR1 and CDR2: GTSNPN and SVGIG (reference sequence). This CDR3 has 12 residues. Trimming shortened V by 4 bases and J by 1 base, and 8 bases separated the two germline ends. DNA of the CDR3: TGTGCCTGGAACCGGGGATCCTACGAGCAGTACTTC. It codes for CAWNRGSYEQYF.

Sample share makes this clone medium-sized (0.01 to 0.1%). The chain uses TRBV6-1 and TRBJ2-7; the match to TRBD2 covers 14 bases. Trimming removed 6 bases from V and 4 bases from J; junction bases left unmatched: 5. In germline, CDR1 is MNHNS, CDR2 SASEGT. CDR3 size: 15 residues. Written as DNA, the CDR3 is TGTGCCAGCAGACAGGGGACTAGCGGGAGTTACGAGCAGTACTTC. This codes for CASRQGTSGSYEQYF.

This sequence joins TRBV5-1 and TRBJ1-1; TRBD1 matches 7 bases. The germline V gene encodes CDR1 SGHRS and CDR2 YFSETQ. This CDR3 is 11 amino acids long. Trimming took 3 bases from V and 8 from J; bases not matched to a gene: 1. As DNA, the CDR3 is TGCGCCAGCAGCTCGACAGGGGAAGCTTTCTTT. Residues: CASSSTGEAFF.

This chain joins TRBV29-1 and TRBJ2-1; TRBD2 matches 10 bases. CDR3 length: 20 residues. V lost 1 base, J lost 0 bases, and 15 bases stayed unmatched. The germline V gene has CDR1 SQVTM and CDR2 ANQGSEA. The CDR3 reads CSVEGIAGGQRRSSYNEQFF. DNA for the CDR3: TGCAGCGTTGAAGGGATAGCGGGGGGCCAGCGGAGAAGCTCCTACAATGAGCAGTTCTTC.

This clone turned up a few times. The chain is built from TRBV7-8 and TRBJ1-1, with D perhaps TRBD1 (5 bases). Germline CDR1 and CDR2: SGHVS and FQNEAQ. Trimming left V 3 bases short and J 1 base short, with 9 bases between. This CDR3 has 14 amino acids. CDR3 coding DNA: TGTGCCAGCAGCTTTGGGGCGTCGAACACTGAAGCTTTCTTT. This translates into CASSFGASNTEAFF.

The V and J genes are TRBV5-6 and TRBJ2-7; no definite D call. This CDR3 has 14 amino acids. V lost 0 bases, J lost 3 bases, and 10 bases lay in between. CDR1 is SGHDT, CDR2 YYEEEE, per germline. CDR3 region: CASSLDSGFYEQYF. The DNA for the CDR3 is TGTGCCAGCAGCTTGGACAGTGGTTTCTACGAGCAGTACTTC.

V and J are TRBV10-3 and TRBJ1-2; TRBD1 is a possible D gene (6 bases). The germline V and J ends were trimmed by 2 bases and 6 bases, with 10 bases remaining between them. This CDR3 has 13 amino acids. The germline gives CDR1 ENHRY, CDR2 SYGVKD. CDR3 nucleotides: TGTGCCATCAGTGAGAATGGGGGCGATGGCTACACCTTC. Translation gives CAISENGGDGYTF.

V usage is TRBV7-8 and J usage is TRBJ2-5; D possibly corresponds to TRBD2 (7 bases). Germline-derived CDR1 and CDR2 are SGHVS and FQNEAQ. Trimming took off 3 bases at V and 7 bases at J, with 12 bases between the two ends. This CDR3 spans 13 amino acids. Here the CDR3 reads CASSFEGGGTQYF. The CDR3 coding sequence is TGTGCCAGCAGCTTTGAGGGAGGGGGGACCCAGTACTTC. Variable domain in full (rest from reference TRBV7-8 and TRBJ2-5): GAGVSQSPRYKVAKRGQDVALRCDPISGHVSLFWYQQALGQGPEFLTYFQNEAQLDKSGLPSDRFFAERPEGSVSTLKIQRTQQEDSAVYLCASSFEGGGTQYFGPGTRLLVL.

The chain recombines TRBV27 with TRBJ1-3; no firm D call. CDR3 length equals 14 residues. V was cut by 6 bases and J by 2 bases, with 11 bases left in between. CDR1 is MNHEY, CDR2 SMNVEV, per germline (reference sequence). The CDR3 nucleotides read TGTGCCAGCAGGGGTGGGATGGCTGGAAACACCATATATTTT. Translation: CASRGGMAGNTIYF.

Concerning this clone: A read error is possible here, since a much larger clone lies one base away. The identical CDR3 is also encoded by other nucleotide sequences in the sample. The chain links TRBV10-2 to TRBJ2-2, with D uncertain. V gave up 6 bases and J gave up 2 bases, with 4 bases separating them. The CDR3 totals 12 residues. The germline gives CDR1 WSHSY, CDR2 SAAADI. This CDR3 is CASSFNTGELFF. CDR3 nucleotides: TGCGCCAGCAGCTTCAACACCGGGGAGCTGTTTTTT.